This is a list of T cell receptor beta chains from one sample in a study of blood T cell repertoires in COVID-19. The repertoire was sequenced with immunoSEQ multiplex PCR; TCRdb's copy has only in-frame clones and lacks some. The sample includes hundreds of thousands of clones, 82% of them seen just once. The sequenced sample consisted of peripheral blood. These TCRs come from a woman in her sixties with active or convalescent COVID-19. Each CDR3 is given without its conserved first and last residue.

v_gene	CDR3aa
TRBV6-1	ASSEASGNTPYEQY
TRBV7-3	ASSLEAGISPLH
TRBV6-5	ASSLSERIYNEQF
TRBV30	AWSTGITDTQY
TRBV10-1	ASSPWGGARGRDTQY
TRBV30	AWSRGQTNSPLH
TRBV5-1	ASSPREANEKLF
TRBV11-2	ASAGVNEKLF
TRBV25-1	ASSLTGEDTEAF
TRBV3-1/TRBV3-2	ASSQDLRITGAF
TRBV19	ASSDSLAKNIQY
TRBV6-5	ASRVTGNQPQH
TRBV18	ASSPSGGGANYGYT
TRBV19	ASSATTGGANYGYT
TRBV3-1/TRBV3-2	ASSQSRRINNEQF
TRBV27	ASGPLDRINYGYT
TRBV19	ASSNRVSNQPQH
TRBV5-1	ASSPEGTSTDTQY
TRBV15	ATSRANRGATEAF
TRBV7-9	ASSDSGGSQPQH
TRBV19	ASSRQGSGGANVLT
TRBV6-6	ASSSPYQPQH
TRBV3-1/TRBV3-2	ASSQATQETQY
TRBV6-1	ASSDGGGGRSDGYT
TRBV4-1	ASSRVTGATNEKLF
TRBV2	ASSGLAGAYEQY
TRBV6-5	ASSYGPGLNTGELF
TRBV7-2	ASSFGEREQY
TRBV2	ASSPEQGGNEKLF
TRBV7-9	ASSLAATYTEAF
TRBV7-6	ASSSRPGLGELF
TRBV10-3	AISAGTGIQPQH
TRBV19	ATRTTGKNTEAF
TRBV7-3	ASSQGSVGSGNTIY
TRBV2	ASKETGQNSPLH
TRBV5-1	ASSSTGVEQY
TRBV30	AWSRTENSPLH
TRBV12-3/TRBV12-4	ASSPILSVEQF
TRBV5-4	ASSLVPGGGVYGYT
TRBV30	AWSLAGGYGYT